In its sample, the clone carrying this T cell receptor beta chain was seen many times. Its antigen is as yet unknown. The TCR library protocol was used to attach unique molecular identifiers. These identifiers were attached to individual cDNA molecules. TCRdb reprocessed the 5' RACE reads via MiXCR and lists one record per CDR3 protein. The data show about 30,000 distinct CDR3 sequences, more than 4.5% seen once. These data belong to a study of early T cells in non-severe SARS-CoV-2 infection. Study-wide context: Sequencing was performed on bulk RNA from unsorted whole blood, leaving chains unpaired. Notes on the study in general: Comparison of clonotypes with VDJdb favored anti-spike CD8 responses while missing private and CD4 specificities.

This CDR3 contains 16 residues. Germline V gene lookup returns CDR1 DFQATT and CDR2 SNEGSKA (reference sequence). V dropped 3 bases and J dropped 2; count of bases not matched to a gene: 8. The rearrangement links TRBV20-1 to TRBJ2-1; the match to TRBD2 covers 9 bases. The sample was whole blood. The receptor comes from an adult who was a healthcare worker with PCR-confirmed SARS-CoV-2 infection or an uninfected control (not recorded which). The CDR3 nucleotides are TGCAGTGCTAGCCCCTTGACTAGCGGAACCTACAATGAGCAGTTCTTC. Protein: CSASPLTSGTYNEQFF.